The clone carrying this TCR beta chain was seen more than once but under ten times. Antigen specificity is unknown. The data originate from a study of early T cells in non-severe SARS-CoV-2 infection. On the study more broadly: Whole-blood bulk RNA, unsorted, was sequenced, and chains were unpaired.

In the library, individual cDNA molecules carried attached unique molecular identifiers. TCRdb ran MiXCR on the 5' RACE reads and lists one entry per CDR3 protein. The sample shows about 83,000 distinct CDR3 sequences, roughly an eighth of them seen only once. Germline V gene data show CDR1 as MNHEY and CDR2 as SMNVEV (reference sequence). CDR3 length: 18 amino acids. The V end was cut by 5 bases, the J end by 4 bases, with 25 bases between. Findings and limits, study-wide: In VDJdb matching, anti-spike CD8 responses were favored while private and CD4 specificities went missing.

The chain links TRBV27 to TRBJ2-3; a possible D gene is TRBD2 (5 bases). The origin of this receptor is an adult who was a healthcare worker with PCR-confirmed SARS-CoV-2 infection or an uninfected control (not recorded which). Sequences were obtained from whole blood. The CDR3 nucleotides are TGTGCCAGCAGTACGGAGGCCCTAGGAATTCGGTCCGCAGATACGCAGTATTTT. Its protein is CASSTEALGIRSADTQYF.